This TCR beta chain originates from a study of CD8 T cells in ankylosing spondylitis. General observations from the study: Significant enrichment of disease-linked clones was reportedly seen in matched ankylosing spondylitis synovial fluid. CD8+ cells made up the disease-linked clones, which were relatively rare in peripheral blood. Apparently characteristic of ankylosing spondylitis blood was a TCR beta motif (eight highly homologous variants).

This clonotype was picked up a small number of times. Its antigen is unknown. Quantitative barcoded 5'-RACE was used to prepare TCR beta libraries. Using its own MiXCR run on the 5' RACE reads, TCRdb lists one record per CDR3 protein. In the table there are 700,000 or so distinct CDR3 sequences, over 15% of which are singletons. Between the trimmed V and J ends, which lost 2 bases and 3 bases, there was a span of 10 bases. CDR1 and CDR2 (germline): MRHNA, SNTAGT. CDR3 length equals 14 residues. Sequencing used blood, either unsorted or a sorted T cell fraction (not recorded which). The receptor's source is a male donor with ankylosing spondylitis. The rearrangement links TRBV6-4 to TRBJ1-1; D unclear. This CDR3 is CASSDQPGYTEAFF. CDR3 bases: TGTGCCAGCAGTGACCAACCGGGCTACACTGAAGCTTTCTTT.